What follows are 18 T cell receptor beta chains derived from one specimen sequenced in a study of T cells after posttransplantation cyclophosphamide (dated by TCRdb to 2016 to 2018). Receptor libraries were prepared by the immunoSEQ multiplex PCR assay. TCRdb carries this immuneACCESS record with in-frame sequences only. Its versions omit some clonotypes, under half of them owing to an unresolved V gene in the studies checked, with the rest unexplained. The table shows about 39,000 clones here, with no singletons. 4% to 5.5% of the sample belongs to the ten largest clones. Sequenced material: PBMCs. The receptors were sampled from a woman aged 45-65 years in good health and a related stem cell transplant donor.

This rearrangement joins TRBV28 to TRBJ1-5, with D hard to call. The CDR3 totals 15 residues. The V end lost 7 bases, the J end lost 0 bases, and 13 bases lay between the germline ends. CDR1 is MDHEN and CDR2 is SYDVKM in the germline V gene. The CDR3 is CASKGAGDSNQPQHF. Written as DNA, the CDR3 is TGTGCCAGCAAGGGAGCAGGTGATAGCAATCAGCCCCAGCATTTT.

The rearrangement links TRBV28 to TRBJ1-5, with TRBD1 matching over 10 bases. The CDR3 is made up of 18 amino acids. V lost 6 bases, J lost 0 bases, and 11 bases stayed unmatched. Germline V gene lookup returns CDR1 MDHEN and CDR2 SYDVKM. The CDR3 spells CASSFGQGGYYSNQPQHF. CDR3 nucleotide sequence: TGTGCCAGCAGCTTTGGACAGGGGGGTTATTATAGCAATCAGCCCCAGCATTTT.

This clone was seen at least ten times. This rearrangement joins TRBV4-1 to TRBJ2-7, with TRBD1 matching over 9 bases. The CDR3 runs 15 residues. Germline assignment: CDR1 MGHRA and CDR2 YSYEKL. The V and J ends lost 0 bases and 3 bases, in that order; junction bases with no gene match: 3. For the CDR3, the DNA is TGCGCCAGCAGCCAAGAATGGACAGGGGACTACGAGCAGTACTTC. It codes for CASSQEWTGDYEQYF.

This clone has a count of ten or more. This chain connects TRBV27 to TRBJ2-2; 12 positions agree with TRBD1. Germline values: CDR1 MNHEY, CDR2 SMNVEV (reference sequence). With 10 bases clipped from V and 7 bases from J, the junction kept 7 bases outside the gene matches. The CDR3 length is 14 residues. The CDR3 DNA reads TGTGCCATAGGGACAGGGGGCGAAAACGGGGAGCTGTTTTTT. This translates into CAIGTGGENGELFF.

This clone has ten or more counts. The chain has TRBV19 and TRBJ1-2; 8 bases are shared with TRBD1. The V gene's germline CDR1 is LNHDA and CDR2 SQIVND (reference sequence). Losses at the gene ends were 5 bases for V and 5 bases for J; bases not matched to a gene: 7. This CDR3 is 14 amino acids long. This CDR3 is CASSSETGVYGYTF. The CDR3 DNA follows: TGTGCCAGTAGTTCCGAGACAGGGGTGTATGGCTACACCTTC. Drawing the rest from reference TRBV19 and TRBJ1-2, the complete variable domain is DGGITQSPKYLFRKEGQNVTLSCEQNLNHDAMYWYRQDPGQGLRLIYYSQIVNDFQKGDIAEGYSVSREKKESFPLTVTSAQKNPTAFYLCASSSETGVYGYTFGSGTRLTVV.

This clone was observed at least ten times. The rearrangement links TRBV30 to TRBJ1-1; 10 bases map to TRBD1. The V and J ends lost 3 bases and 0 bases, in that order; junction bases with no gene match: 4. The CDR3 has 15 amino acids. Germline CDR1 and CDR2: GTSNPN and SVGIG (reference sequence). CDR3 region: CAWRTGQGVNTEAFF. The CDR3, as DNA: TGTGCCTGGAGGACAGGACAGGGGGTGAACACTGAAGCTTTCTTT. Together with reference TRBV30 and TRBJ1-1, the CDR3 gives the full variable domain: SQTIHQWPATLVQPVGSPLSLECTVEGTSNPNLYWYRQAAGRGLQLLFYSVGIGQISSEVPQNLSASRPQDRQFILSSKKLLLSDSGFYLCAWRTGQGVNTEAFFGQGTRLTVV.

This clone was seen repeatedly, ten times or more. The chain recombines TRBV19 with TRBJ1-1; weak D call: TRBD1 (6 bases). Trimming took 7 bases from V and 1 from J, leaving 22 bases between them. This CDR3 is built from 17 residues. Germline CDR1 LNHDA, CDR2 SQIVND (reference sequence). The CDR3 is CASIDSGGAAGNTEAFF. The DNA for the CDR3 is TGTGCCAGTATCGACTCTGGGGGCGCGGCGGGGAACACTGAAGCTTTCTTT.

The table lists this clone with many counts. The CDR3 DNA reads TGTGCCAGTAGTAGGGACAGGTTTAGTAGGGAGCAGTTCTTC. It is translated as CASSRDRFSREQFF. The chain joins TRBV19 to TRBJ2-1; the match to TRBD1 covers 8 bases. CDR3 length: 14 amino acids. With 4 bases clipped from V and 10 bases from J, the junction kept 9 bases outside the gene matches. Germline lookup yields CDR1 LNHDA and CDR2 SQIVND (reference sequence).

This clone appeared many times. The J gene is TRBJ1-6, the V gene TRBV5-3; TRBD1 is a possible D gene (5 bases). TRBV5-3 is classed as an ORF, of uncertain function. V was trimmed by 4 bases and J by 4 bases, leaving 18 bases between them. The CDR3 spans 17 residues. CDR3 sequence reads: CARSPGEVMGYNSPLHF. Here the CDR3 DNA reads TGTGCCAGAAGCCCGGGGGAGGTAATGGGATATAATTCACCCCTCCACTTT.

At least ten counts were recorded for this clone. V usage is TRBV5-4 and J usage is TRBJ1-1; 7 positions agree with TRBD1. The CDR3 spans 16 residues. CDR1 and CDR2 (germline): SGHNT, YYREEE (reference sequence). Trimming took 3 bases from V and 0 from J; bases not matched to a gene: 8. The DNA of the CDR3 is TGTGCCAGCAGCTCGTGGACAGGCTTGATGAACACTGAAGCTTTCTTT. Protein product: CASSSWTGLMNTEAFF.

The sample holds many counts of this clone. The chain recombines TRBV6-5 with TRBJ2-7; D is perhaps TRBD1 (5 bases). Trimming stripped 6 bases from V and 6 bases from J, with 12 bases between. The germline V gene has CDR1 MNHEY and CDR2 SVGAGI. The CDR3 consists of 12 residues. The CDR3 nucleotides read TGTGCCAGCAGGAGGACACGTGGCGAGCAGTACTTC. It specifies CASRRTRGEQYF.

At least ten counts were recorded for this clone. The J gene is TRBJ1-3, the V gene TRBV28, with 7 bases that match TRBD1. The germline V gene has CDR1 MDHEN and CDR2 SYDVKM. The CDR3 loop spans 16 amino acids. After removal of 6 bases from V and 0 bases from J, the junction contained 8 bases not matched to a gene. The CDR3 is CASRRTGYTSGNTIYF. The CDR3 nucleotides are TGTGCCAGCAGGAGGACAGGTTATACCTCTGGAAACACCATATATTTT.

This clone was counted many times. This rearrangement joins TRBV7-3 to TRBJ2-7, with 8 bases aligning to TRBD1. The CDR3 is 13 amino acids. Trimming at V came to 5 bases and at J to 4 bases, leaving 4 bases not matched to a gene. The germline V gene has CDR1 SGHTA and CDR2 FQGTGA. The CDR3 protein is CASSHGQGYEQYF. DNA of the CDR3: TGTGCCAGCAGCCACGGACAGGGTTACGAGCAGTACTTC.

This clone was detected ten times or more. This chain connects TRBV19 to TRBJ1-5; D uncertain. Per the germline V gene, CDR1 is LNHDA and CDR2 is SQIVND (reference sequence). The V and J ends lost 4 bases and 1 base respectively, with 11 bases between them. There are 15 residues in the CDR3. As DNA, the CDR3 is TGTGCCAGTAGTACAGGTCGAGGGAGCAATCAGCCCCAGCATTTT. The encoded protein is CASSTGRGSNQPQHF.

This clone was recorded many times. V gene TRBV11-2 combines with J gene TRBJ1-6; no clear D gene. The CDR3 totals 15 residues. With 0 bases removed from V and 3 bases from J, the gap between germline ends came to 6 bases. CDR1 and CDR2 from the germline V gene are SGHAT and FQNNGV. CDR3 residues: CASSLDLLYNSPLHF. The CDR3 DNA is TGTGCCAGCAGCTTAGATCTACTCTATAATTCACCCCTCCACTTT.

This clone was counted at least ten times. The V call is TRBV5-4, the J call TRBJ2-1; 7 positions match TRBD1. CDR1 is SGHNT and CDR2 is YYREEE in the germline V gene (reference sequence). Trimming removed 2 bases from V and 3 bases from J; junction bases left unmatched: 5. The length of the CDR3 is 15 residues. Here the CDR3 DNA reads TGTGCCAGCAGCTTAGGTCAGGGGGACTACAATGAGCAGTTCTTC. Translated, it gives CASSLGQGDYNEQFF.

In this sample, this clone turned up many times. The V call is TRBV11-2, the J call TRBJ1-1, with D possibly TRBD1 on 5 matching bases. Germline-derived CDR1 and CDR2 are SGHAT and FQNNGV. The CDR3 is 15 residues long. V shed 4 bases and J shed 7 bases, with 19 bases lying between them. For the CDR3, the DNA is TGTGCCAGCAGCTGGGACTCGGGAGGGAGGAGTGAAGCTTTCTTT. This sequence encodes CASSWDSGGRSEAFF.

At least ten counts were recorded for this clone. V usage is TRBV18 and J usage is TRBJ2-2, with a possible D match to TRBD2 (5 bases). Germline CDR1 and CDR2: KGHSH and LQKENI. CDR3 length: 15 amino acids. The V gene lost 4 bases and the J gene lost 6 bases, with 15 bases spanning the gap. CDR3 DNA: TGTGCCAGCTCACGGGAGCTAAGTCGGGCCGGGGAGCTGTTTTTT. This gives the protein CASSRELSRAGELFF.